These 20 T cell receptor beta chains were all obtained from the same sample, sequenced in a study of shared clonotypes between healthy human individuals. Assay used: immunoSEQ multiplex PCR; TCRdb lists only in-frame clones, some missing. This sample has nearly 2 million clones, with about 95% found just once. Naive CD8 cells, CD45RO-negative and positively selected for CCR7, excluded terminally differentiated effector memory CD45RA+ cells. The sample comprised naive CD8+ T cells sorted from blood. The receptors were sampled from a man younger than 35 in good health.

The genes are TRBV5-1 and TRBJ2-7; 9 nucleotides line up with TRBD1. J gave up 6 bases and V 4 bases, and 2 bases lay outside the gene matches. The germline V gene encodes CDR1 SGHRS and CDR2 YFSETQ. The CDR3 has 12 amino acids. CDR3 nucleotide sequence: TGCGCCAGCAGCACGGACAGGGGCGAGCAGTACTTC. Its protein is CASSTDRGEQYF. Drawing the rest from reference TRBV5-1 and TRBJ2-7, the complete variable domain is KAGVTQTPRYLIKTRGQQVTLSCSPISGHRSVSWYQQTPGQGLQFLFEYFSETQRNKGNFPGRFSGRQFSNSRSEMNVSTLELGDSALYLCASSTDRGEQYFGPGTRLTVT.

The gene calls are TRBV27 and TRBJ2-7; D is uncertain. V was cut by 3 bases and J by 0 bases, with 15 bases left in between. Per germline, CDR1 MNHEY and CDR2 SMNVEV (reference sequence). The CDR3 loop spans 16 amino acids. For the CDR3, the DNA is TGTGCCAGCAGTTTCATCAGTCCTCGTGACTCCTACGAGCAGTACTTC. Protein product: CASSFISPRDSYEQYF.

The chain combines TRBV4-3 with TRBJ2-7, with D maybe TRBD2 (5 bases). V shed 1 base and J shed 6 bases, with 10 bases lying between them. The germline V gene encodes CDR1 LGHNA and CDR2 YSLEER. The CDR3 contains 13 residues. In nucleotides, the CDR3 is TGCGCCAGCAGCCAAGTGACGGGGTTCGAGCAGTACTTC. Amino acids: CASSQVTGFEQYF.

V gene TRBV9 combines with J gene TRBJ2-7, with D possibly being TRBD1 (5 bases). With 0 bases removed from V and 5 bases from J, the gap between germline ends came to 12 bases. Germline loops: CDR1 SGDLS, CDR2 YYNGEE. The CDR3 runs to 14 residues. Here the CDR3 DNA reads TGTGCCAGCAGCGTAGGCCAGGGATGGGACGAGCAGTACTTC. It specifies CASSVGQGWDEQYF. The entire variable domain, with the rest obtained from reference TRBV9 and TRBJ2-7, is as follows: DSGVTQTPKHLITATGQRVTLRCSPRSGDLSVYWYQQSLDQGLQFLIQYYNGEERAKGNILERFSAQQFPDLHSELNLSSLELGDSALYFCASSVGQGWDEQYFGPGTRLTVT.

The chain joins TRBV11-3 to TRBJ2-1; 7 positions agree with TRBD1. Looked up from germline, CDR1 is SGHNT and CDR2 is YENEEA. Germline trimming cut 5 bases from V and 4 bases from J; bases unmatched to any gene: 5. This CDR3 contains 14 residues. The CDR3, as DNA: TGTGCCAGCAGCCCCACAGGGGCATACAATGAGCAGTTCTTC. It translates to CASSPTGAYNEQFF.

This sequence joins TRBV10-3 and TRBJ2-1, with 7 nucleotides matching TRBD2. This CDR3 has 14 residues. CDR1 and CDR2 from the germline V gene are ENHRY and SYGVKD. Trimming at V came to 0 bases and at J to 8 bases, leaving 4 bases not matched to a gene. The DNA for the CDR3 is TGTGCCATCAGTGAGTCGGGAGGGTTGCATGAGCAGTTCTTC. Translating it yields CAISESGGLHEQFF.

This chain joins TRBV7-8 and TRBJ1-1; D not certain. Deletions cut 5 bases from V and 1 base from J, with 11 bases between. Germline values: CDR1 SGHVS, CDR2 FQNEAQ. The CDR3 extends over 14 amino acids. Written as DNA, the CDR3 is TGTGCCAGCAGCGAATTGCCGGAGAACACTGAAGCTTTCTTT. Translated, it gives CASSELPENTEAFF.

Concerning this clone itself: Other DNA sequences from this sample encode an identical CDR3 as well. The chain uses TRBV7-9 and TRBJ1-1; 7 bases agree with TRBD1. This CDR3 is built from 15 residues. The trim removed 0 bases at V and 1 base at J, leaving 2 bases unmatched. Germline assignment: CDR1 SEHNR and CDR2 FQNEAQ (reference sequence). CDR3 sequence (DNA): TGTGCCAGCAGCTTAGCACAGGGGAGGAACACTGAAGCTTTCTTT. As protein: CASSLAQGRNTEAFF.

The chain joins TRBV11-3 to TRBJ2-7; D is unresolved. Germline CDR1 SGHNT, CDR2 YENEEA. This CDR3 is 13 amino acids long. Trimming left V 5 bases short and J 0 bases short, with 8 bases between. CDR3: CASSPSSSYEQYF. The DNA of the CDR3 is TGTGCCAGCAGCCCCTCGAGCTCCTACGAGCAGTACTTC.

The gene calls are TRBV27 and TRBJ2-1; a possible D gene is TRBD1 (6 bases). The CDR3 extends over 14 amino acids. The V end lost 4 bases, the J end lost 6 bases, and 13 bases lay between the germline ends. The germline V gene encodes CDR1 MNHEY and CDR2 SMNVEV (reference sequence). The CDR3, as DNA: TGTGCCAGCAGTTATCCCAGGGGCAGCAATGAGCAGTTCTTC. Its translation is CASSYPRGSNEQFF.

The count of this clone is one. V usage is TRBV10-3 and J usage is TRBJ2-5; 9 bases are a match to TRBD2. This CDR3 is built from 15 residues. Germline values: CDR1 ENHRY, CDR2 SYGVKD. The ends lost 2 bases at V and 4 bases at J; junction bases unmatched: 5. CDR3 coding DNA: TGTGCCATCAGTGAGCCGACTAGCGGAAGAGAGACCCAGTACTTC. It specifies CAISEPTSGRETQYF.

This clone occurred once. V and J are TRBV30 and TRBJ2-3, with 13 nucleotides matching TRBD2. Trimming cost V 4 bases and J 6 bases; bases outside gene matches: 13. The CDR3 sequence is 17 residues long. The V gene's germline CDR1 is GTSNPN and CDR2 SVGIG (reference sequence). In nucleotides, the CDR3 is TGTGCCTGGATCGGCTCTACTAGCGGGGGGGCGAAGGATACGCAGTATTTT. Protein sequence: CAWIGSTSGGAKDTQYF.

The genes are TRBV9 and TRBJ2-2, with a weak D call TRBD2 (5 bases). The germline V and J ends were trimmed by 3 bases and 2 bases, with 11 bases remaining between them. This CDR3 comprises 15 residues. Germline V gives CDR1 SGDLS, CDR2 YYNGEE. The CDR3 protein is CASSAGGRNTGELFF. DNA for the CDR3: TGTGCCAGCAGCGCTGGAGGCCGAAACACCGGGGAGCTGTTTTTT.

This clone was observed a handful of times. The chain combines TRBV5-4 with TRBJ2-7, with D possibly being TRBD1 (5 bases). The germline V gene encodes CDR1 SGHNT and CDR2 YYREEE (reference sequence). The V gene lost 1 base and the J gene lost 6 bases, with 8 bases spanning the gap. This CDR3 region has 12 residues. This CDR3 is CASSLRGSEQYF. The CDR3, as DNA: TGTGCCAGCAGCTTGAGGGGCAGCGAGCAGTACTTC.

Note on this clone: A read error may account for a junction end that differs from germline. The chain carries TRBV28 and TRBJ1-5; unclear D gene. This CDR3 has 17 amino acids. The germline V gene encodes CDR1 MDHEN and CDR2 SYDVKM. The CDR3 spells CASSLALKTDSSQPQHF. CDR3 DNA sequence: TGTGCCAGCAGTTTAGCATTGAAGACCGATAGCAGTCAGCCCCAGCATTTT.

This sequence joins TRBV9 and TRBJ1-4; 8 bases map to TRBD1. V lost 3 bases to trimming and J lost 8 bases; unmatched junction nucleotides: 6. Germline V gene sequence: CDR1 SGDLS, CDR2 YYNGEE. CDR3 length: 14 residues. CDR3 amino acids: CASSAFRTGEKLFF. The CDR3, as DNA: TGTGCCAGCAGCGCATTCAGGACAGGGGAAAAACTGTTTTTT.

About this clone itself: The identical CDR3 is also encoded by other nucleotide sequences in the sample. The V call is TRBV28, the J call TRBJ1-5; 7 bases match TRBD1. V lost 5 bases, J lost 7 bases, and 8 bases stayed unmatched. CDR3 size: 14 residues. Germline V CDR1 and CDR2: MDHEN, SYDVKM. CDR3 in DNA: TGTGCCAGCAGTCCCCGACAGGGAAGCCAGCCCCAGCATTTT. This translates into CASSPRQGSQPQHF.

The V call is TRBV9, the J call TRBJ2-3; TRBD2 agrees at 9 bases. V gave up 1 base and J gave up 5 bases; unmatched junction bases: 8. The germline V gene encodes CDR1 SGDLS and CDR2 YYNGEE. This CDR3 is built from 16 residues. The CDR3 loop is CASSVSGGGALDTQYF. In DNA form, the CDR3 reads TGTGCCAGCAGCGTAAGTGGCGGGGGGGCCTTAGATACGCAGTATTTT.

A note on this clone: The same CDR3 arises from other DNA sequences in this sample as well. This chain joins TRBV9 and TRBJ2-2, with D perhaps matching TRBD2 (5 bases). CDR1 and CDR2 (germline): SGDLS, YYNGEE. CDR3 length: 15 residues. Trimming pared 0 bases from V and 0 bases from J, leaving 6 bases between. CDR3 bases: TGTGCCAGCAGCGTAGCGGGGTCGAACACCGGGGAGCTGTTTTTT. As protein: CASSVAGSNTGELFF.

The chain carries TRBV5-5 and TRBJ2-6, with a possible D match to TRBD1 (6 bases). The CDR3 extends over 19 amino acids. Germline assignment: CDR1 SGHKS and CDR2 YYEKEE (reference sequence). The V gene lost 0 bases and the J gene lost 0 bases, with 16 bases spanning the gap. The CDR3 sequence: CASSLERTALLSGANVLTF. The CDR3 nucleotides are TGTGCCAGCAGCTTGGAAAGGACAGCCTTACTCTCTGGGGCCAACGTCCTGACTTTC.